This T cell receptor (beta chain) was identified in a study of molecular identifiers for immune sequencing clone quantification. Overall study context: Replicates split RNA from approximately 22,000 or 94,000 naive CD8 cells five ways, and the researchers sequenced four portions.

The CDR3 contains 14 residues. Trimming removed 6 bases from V and 2 bases from J, with 14 bases in between. Germline CDR1 SNHLY, CDR2 FYNNEI. Based on a CD8+CD4-CCR7+CD45RA+ profile, naive CD8 T cells were sorted. One entry per CDR3 protein results from TCRdb running MiXCR on the PCR reads. The data contain approximately 680,000 distinct CDR3 sequences, 25% of them singletons. This clonotype has ten or more counts. This chain connects TRBV2 to TRBJ2-7; the D gene could be TRBD1 or TRBD2 (6 bases each). Material: naive CD8+ T cells from blood, with Jurkat cell RNA spiked in. Stated subset: FACS-sorted CD8+CD4-CCR7+CD45RA+ naive T cells. The receptor was derived from a human donor in good health. Some libraries in this study had Jurkat cell RNA spiked in. The CDR3 is CASSPGGSAYEQYF. The CDR3 DNA follows: TGTGCCAGCAGCCCCGGGGGCAGCGCCTACGAGCAGTACTTC. The complete variable domain, with remaining parts taken from reference TRBV2 and TRBJ2-7, reads EPEVTQTPSHQVTQMGQEVILRCVPISNHLYFYWYRQILGQKVEFLVSFYNNEISEKSEIFDDQFSVERPDGSNFTLKIRSTKLEDSAMYFCASSPGGSAYEQYFGPGTRLTVT.